This record covers a single T cell receptor (beta chain). Its specificity is not known. The sample is drawn from a study of T cell repertoires in cytomegalovirus infection. Turning to the study itself: Well-studied HLA-B-restricted CMV epitopes were used in the study alongside recently identified HLA-C-restricted ones. Study-wide points: CMV-specific TCR beta clonotypes restricted by HLA-C were the ones dominating the ex vivo response.

TCRdb redid the calling of the reads with MiXCR, one entry per CDR3 protein. The sample includes fewer than 950,000 distinct CDR3 sequences, about 31% of them seen just once. The sequence was obtained from a human donor in good health (CMV status not recorded). Some clones in this sample may be carry-over from other donors' samples. Source: cultured CD8+ T cells from PBMCs, taken from culture after CMV antigen stimulation.

The CDR3 reads CASSYDRGNTEAFF. DNA for the CDR3: TGTGCCAGCAGTTACGACAGGGGGAACACTGAAGCTTTCTTT. The chain has TRBV6-2 or TRBV6-3 and TRBJ1-1, with 8 bases identical to TRBD1. This CDR3 is built from 14 residues. Germline trimming cut 2 bases from V and 1 base from J; bases unmatched to any gene: 0. Per the germline V gene, CDR1 is MNHEY and CDR2 is SVGEGT.